The 3 T cell receptor beta chains in this list originate from one sample, sequenced in a study of molecular identifiers for immune sequencing clone quantification. TCRdb re-derived calls from the PCR reads in MiXCR, one entry per CDR3 protein. The sample lists more than 85,000 distinct CDR3 sequences, roughly 38% occurring once. Sequencing was carried out using naive CD8+ T cells from blood, with Jurkat cell RNA spiked in. Subset denoted: FACS-sorted CD8+CD4-CCR7+CD45RA+ naive T cells. These receptors all come from a human donor in good health. Some libraries in this study had Jurkat cell RNA spiked in.

This clonotype was observed at least ten times. V gene TRBV28 combines with J gene TRBJ2-3; D may be TRBD2 (5 bases). The CDR3 totals 13 residues. Germline V gives CDR1 MDHEN, CDR2 SYDVKM. V dropped 10 bases and J dropped 0 bases, with 11 bases sitting between them. In DNA form, the CDR3 reads TGTGCCAACAGCGGACCTAGCACAGATACGCAGTATTTT. Amino acids: CANSGPSTDTQYF.

This clonotype was observed many times. The gene calls are TRBV4-3 and TRBJ1-5; unclear D gene. The CDR3 contains 14 residues. Germline CDR1 LGHNA, CDR2 YSLEER. The V gene lost 3 bases and the J gene lost 6 bases, with 12 bases spanning the gap. CDR3: CASSQGQTGQPQHF. CDR3 in DNA: TGCGCCAGCAGCCAGGGTCAAACTGGTCAGCCCCAGCATTTT.

This clonotype was seen at least ten times. The V and J genes are TRBV11-2 and TRBJ2-1; 7 positions agree with TRBD2. CDR3 length: 15 amino acids. Trimming cost V 1 base and J 8 bases; bases outside gene matches: 8. Germline V gene lookup returns CDR1 SGHAT and CDR2 FQNNGV. The CDR3 region is CASSLGPSGIDEQFF. The CDR3, as DNA: TGTGCCAGCAGCTTAGGGCCCAGCGGGATTGATGAGCAGTTCTTC.